One sample yielded the 10 T cell receptor beta chains listed below, sequenced in a study of blood T cells in healthy people across ages. With a J-beta primer mix and a sample-barcoded 5' primer, a second PCR ran 7 to 11 cycles. TCRdb ran MiXCR on the 5' RACE reads and lists one entry per CDR3 protein. The sample records roughly 800,000 distinct CDR3 sequences, nearly 60% being singletons. The sample consisted of blood. The receptors here all came from a man aged 25 to 45 in good health.

The gene calls are TRBV4-1 and TRBJ2-5; a possible D gene is TRBD2 (5 bases). The CDR3 has 15 residues. CDR1 and CDR2 from the germline V gene are MGHRA and YSYEKL. Trimming took 1 base from V and 5 from J, leaving 14 bases between them. CDR3 sequence: CASSQVGEGWETQYF. CDR3 in DNA: TGCGCCAGCAGCCAAGTCGGCGAGGGATGGGAGACCCAGTACTTC.

J is TRBJ2-5 and V is TRBV5-1; the D is unclear. V dropped 4 bases and J dropped 3 bases, with 13 bases sitting between them. The CDR3 contains 14 residues. Germline assignment: CDR1 SGHRS and CDR2 YFSETQ. The chain's CDR3 is CASSPDDGEETQYF. For the CDR3, the DNA is TGCGCCAGCAGCCCCGACGACGGTGAAGAGACCCAGTACTTC.

The chain employs TRBV20-1 and TRBJ2-5; D might be TRBD2 (5 bases). Trimming cost V 3 bases and J 5 bases, with 13 bases left between them. Per germline, CDR1 DFQATT and CDR2 SNEGSKA (reference sequence). CDR3 length: 13 residues. The chain's CDR3 is CSASSASLETQYF. The CDR3 nucleotides read TGCAGTGCTAGTTCGGCTAGCCTGGAGACCCAGTACTTC.

The V gene is TRBV6-2 or TRBV6-3, the J gene TRBJ2-4; 7 bases align to TRBD1. Unmatched junction bases numbered 20, after V lost 0 bases and J lost 9 bases. The V gene's germline CDR1 is MNHEY and CDR2 SVGEGT. The CDR3 runs 19 residues. The CDR3 DNA follows: TGTGCCAGCAGTTACTCCAGCTTGCGGCAGGGGGTGGATTTGGGCATTCAGTACTTC. Translation: CASSYSSLRQGVDLGIQYF.

This chain links TRBV7-2 with TRBJ1-6, with no clear D. CDR1 is SGHTA and CDR2 is FQGNSA in the germline V gene. This CDR3 is built from 16 residues. V was clipped by 1 base and J by 0 bases, with 7 bases between them. CDR3 in DNA: TGTGCCAGCAGCTTAGACTTTAGCTCCTATAATTCACCCCTCCACTTT. Protein sequence: CASSLDFSSYNSPLHF.

V gene TRBV18 combines with J gene TRBJ2-1; D not resolved. V was pared by 0 bases and J by 6 bases, with 12 bases between. The CDR3 runs to 15 residues. Germline V CDR1 and CDR2: KGHSH, LQKENI. The CDR3 DNA sequence: TGTGCCAGCTCACCACCAGCCGGTTGGGGCAATGAGCAGTTCTTC. It yields the protein CASSPPAGWGNEQFF. The full variable domain, with the rest looked up from reference TRBV18 and TRBJ2-1, is NAGVMQNPRHLVRRRGQEARLRCSPMKGHSHVYWYRQLPEEGLKFMVYLQKENIIDESGMPKERFSAEFPKEGPSILRIQQVVRGDSAAYFCASSPPAGWGNEQFFGPGTRLTVL.

This clonotype occurred once. The junction differs from germline at one of its ends, possibly a read error. The chain joins TRBV28 to TRBJ2-1; no definite D call. The germline V gene encodes CDR1 MDHEN and CDR2 SYDVKM. There are 13 residues in the CDR3. The CDR3 DNA follows: TGTGCCAGTAATGGTGTGTACACCGAGGAGCAGTTTTTC. It specifies CASNGVYTEEQFF.

The rearrangement joins TRBV4-2 to TRBJ1-5; D gene unclear. CDR3 length: 15 amino acids. Trimming stripped 0 bases from V and 5 bases from J, with 11 bases between. Germline V gene sequence: CDR1 LGHNA, CDR2 YNFKEQ. CDR3 sequence reads: CASSQEEYEHQPQHF. The DNA of the CDR3 is TGTGCCAGCAGCCAAGAAGAGTATGAGCATCAGCCCCAGCATTTT.

The chain combines TRBV20-1 with TRBJ2-5; 7 positions agree with TRBD1. Germline V gene data show CDR1 as DFQATT and CDR2 as SNEGSKA (reference sequence). V was clipped by 0 bases and J by 11 bases; unmatched bases: 18. This CDR3 has 16 amino acids. CDR3 in DNA: TGCAGTGCTAGAGATCTTTTCGGGACAGCACTCTATGAGCAGTACTTC. This translates into CSARDLFGTALYEQYF.

The J gene is TRBJ2-1, the V gene TRBV24-1; 7 bases are shared with TRBD1. Looked up from germline, CDR1 is KGHDR and CDR2 is SFDVKD. The CDR3 sequence is 18 residues long. Trimming at V came to 4 bases and at J to 6 bases, leaving 17 bases not matched to a gene. The chain's CDR3 is CATSEGPSRGTEPNEQFF. CDR3 sequence (DNA): TGTGCCACCAGTGAGGGCCCCTCCCGTGGGACAGAACCCAATGAGCAGTTCTTC.